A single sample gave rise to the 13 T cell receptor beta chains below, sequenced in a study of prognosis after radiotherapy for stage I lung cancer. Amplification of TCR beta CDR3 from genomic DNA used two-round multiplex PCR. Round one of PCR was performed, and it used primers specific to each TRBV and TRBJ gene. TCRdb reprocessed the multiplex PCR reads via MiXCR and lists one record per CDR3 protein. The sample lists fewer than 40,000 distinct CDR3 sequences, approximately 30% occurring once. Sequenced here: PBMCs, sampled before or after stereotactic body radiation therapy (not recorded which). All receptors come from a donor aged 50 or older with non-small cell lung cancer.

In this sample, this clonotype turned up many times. CDR3 coding DNA: TGCAGTGCTAGAGGGGGGCCTAATGAAAAACTGTTTTTT. It translates to CSARGGPNEKLFF. The J gene is TRBJ1-4, the V gene TRBV20-1, with a tentative D call TRBD1 (6 bases). The CDR3 totals 13 residues. Germline CDR1 reads DFQATT; CDR2 reads SNEGSKA (reference sequence). Trimming removed 1 base at V and 3 bases at J, with 6 bases between.

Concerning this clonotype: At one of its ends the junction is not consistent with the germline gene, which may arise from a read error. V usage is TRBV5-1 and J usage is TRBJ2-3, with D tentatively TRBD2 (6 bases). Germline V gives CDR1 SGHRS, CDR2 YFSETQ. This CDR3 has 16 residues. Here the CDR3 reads CASSLVGATSTYTQYF. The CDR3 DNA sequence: TGCGCCAGCAGCTTGGTAGGGGCTACTAGCACATATACGCAGTACTTT.

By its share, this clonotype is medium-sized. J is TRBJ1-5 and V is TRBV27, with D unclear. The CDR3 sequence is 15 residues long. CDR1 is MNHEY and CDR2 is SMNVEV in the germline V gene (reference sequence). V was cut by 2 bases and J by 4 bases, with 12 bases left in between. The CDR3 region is CASSLMGLGNQPQHF. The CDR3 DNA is TGTGCCAGCAGTTTAATGGGTCTCGGGAATCAGCCCCAGCATTTT.

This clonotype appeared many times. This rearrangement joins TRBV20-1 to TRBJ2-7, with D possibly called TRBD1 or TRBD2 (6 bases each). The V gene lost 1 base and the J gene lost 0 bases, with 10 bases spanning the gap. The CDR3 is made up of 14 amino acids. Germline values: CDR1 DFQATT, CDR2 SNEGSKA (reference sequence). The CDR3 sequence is CSARGGAISYEQYF. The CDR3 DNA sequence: TGCAGTGCTAGAGGGGGGGCCATCTCCTACGAGCAGTACTTC.

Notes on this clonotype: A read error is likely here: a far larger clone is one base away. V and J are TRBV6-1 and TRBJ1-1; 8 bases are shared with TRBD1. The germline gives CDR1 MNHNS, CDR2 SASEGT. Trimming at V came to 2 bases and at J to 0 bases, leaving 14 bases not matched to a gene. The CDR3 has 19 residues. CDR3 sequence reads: CASSEYPRVQGGMNTEAFF. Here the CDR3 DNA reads TGTGCCAGCAGTGAATATCCCCGGGTACAGGGGGGAATGAACACTGAAGCTTTCTTT.

The CDR3 region is CAISESPYEQYF. The CDR3 DNA reads as TGTGCCATCAGTGAGTCGCCTTACGAGCAGTACTTC. V is TRBV10-3 and J is TRBJ2-7; the D is unclear. Trimming removed 0 bases from V and 4 bases from J, with 4 bases in between. This CDR3 has 12 amino acids. In germline, CDR1 is ENHRY, CDR2 SYGVKD.

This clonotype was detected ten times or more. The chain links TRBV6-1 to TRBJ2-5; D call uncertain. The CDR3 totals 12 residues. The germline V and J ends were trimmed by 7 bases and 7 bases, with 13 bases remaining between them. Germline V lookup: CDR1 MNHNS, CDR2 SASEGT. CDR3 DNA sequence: TGTGCCAGCAACCCCCCGGCAGGGACCCAGTACTTC. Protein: CASNPPAGTQYF.

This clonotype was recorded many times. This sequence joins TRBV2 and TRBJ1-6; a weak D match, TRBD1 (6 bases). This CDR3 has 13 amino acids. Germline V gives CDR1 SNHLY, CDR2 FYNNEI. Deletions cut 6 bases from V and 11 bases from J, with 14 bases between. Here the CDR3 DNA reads TGTGCCAGCAGGGATACAGGGCCGACACCCCTCCACTTT. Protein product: CASRDTGPTPLHF. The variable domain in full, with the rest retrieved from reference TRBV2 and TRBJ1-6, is EPEVTQTPSHQVTQMGQEVILRCVPISNHLYFYWYRQILGQKVEFLVSFYNNEISEKSEIFDDQFSVERPDGSNFTLKIRSTKLEDSAMYFCASRDTGPTPLHFGNGTRLTVT.

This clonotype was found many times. DNA of the CDR3: TGTGCCAGCACCCGGGACAGCTACGAGCAGTACTTC. It specifies CASTRDSYEQYF. The chain recombines TRBV2 with TRBJ2-7; TRBD1 matches 7 bases. The CDR3 extends over 12 amino acids. Germline assignment: CDR1 SNHLY and CDR2 FYNNEI. J gave up 3 bases and V 7 bases, and 3 bases lay outside the gene matches.

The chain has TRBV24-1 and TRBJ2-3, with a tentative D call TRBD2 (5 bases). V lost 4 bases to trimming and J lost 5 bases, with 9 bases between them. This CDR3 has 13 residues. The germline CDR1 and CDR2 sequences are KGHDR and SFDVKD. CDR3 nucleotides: TGTGCCACCAGTGAGCGGGCTATAGATACGCAGTATTTT. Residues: CATSERAIDTQYF.

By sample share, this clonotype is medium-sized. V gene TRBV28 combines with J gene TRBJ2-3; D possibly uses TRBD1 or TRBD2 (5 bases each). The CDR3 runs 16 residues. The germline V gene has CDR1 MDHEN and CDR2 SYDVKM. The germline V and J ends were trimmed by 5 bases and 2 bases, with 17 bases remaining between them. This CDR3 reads CASSEAGTLVTDTQYF. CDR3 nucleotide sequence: TGTGCCAGCAGTGAAGCCGGGACCCTCGTCACAGATACGCAGTATTTT.

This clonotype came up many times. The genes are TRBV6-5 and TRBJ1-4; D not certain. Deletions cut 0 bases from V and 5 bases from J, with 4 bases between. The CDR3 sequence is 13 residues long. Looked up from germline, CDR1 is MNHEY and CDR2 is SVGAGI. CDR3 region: CASSYSINEKLFF. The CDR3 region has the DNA TGTGCCAGCAGTTACTCGATAAATGAAAAACTGTTTTTT.

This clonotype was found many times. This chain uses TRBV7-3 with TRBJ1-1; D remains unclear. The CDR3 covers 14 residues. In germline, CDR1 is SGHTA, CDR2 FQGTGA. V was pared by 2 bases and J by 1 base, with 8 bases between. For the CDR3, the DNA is TGTGCCAGCAGCTTACATCCGTCGAACACTGAAGCTTTCTTT. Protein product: CASSLHPSNTEAFF.